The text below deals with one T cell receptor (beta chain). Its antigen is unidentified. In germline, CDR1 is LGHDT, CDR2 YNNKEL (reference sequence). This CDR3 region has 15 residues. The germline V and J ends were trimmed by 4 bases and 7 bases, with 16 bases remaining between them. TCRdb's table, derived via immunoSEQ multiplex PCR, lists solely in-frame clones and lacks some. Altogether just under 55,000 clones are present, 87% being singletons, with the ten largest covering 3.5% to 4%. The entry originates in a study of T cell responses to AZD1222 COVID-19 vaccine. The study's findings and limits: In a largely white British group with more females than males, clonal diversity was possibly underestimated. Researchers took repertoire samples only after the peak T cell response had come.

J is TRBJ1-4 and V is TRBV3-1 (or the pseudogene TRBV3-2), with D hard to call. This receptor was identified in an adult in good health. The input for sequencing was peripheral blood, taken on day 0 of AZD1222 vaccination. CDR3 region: CASSRTEVRGEKLFF. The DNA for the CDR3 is TGTGCCAGCAGCCGGACCGAGGTCCGGGGTGAAAAACTGTTTTTT.